This TCR beta chain was sequenced for a study of cytomegalovirus exposure and HLA in healthy donors. The V gene end was trimmed by 0 bases and the J gene end by 4 bases; junction bases not matched to a gene: 8. CDR3 length: 17 amino acids. Germline V gene data show CDR1 as KGHSH and CDR2 as LQKENI. Data came from immunoSEQ multiplex PCR; TCRdb stores just in-frame clones and leaves some out. The profile shows about 150,000 clones, less than 95% of them singletons. Sequences were obtained from PBMCs. This chain links TRBV18 with TRBJ2-2, with TRBD2 matching over 7 bases. The sequence was obtained from a man aged 18 to 35 in good health and CMV-seropositive. The CDR3 nucleotides read TGTGCCAGCTCACCACCGACCACGGGAGGACTCACCGGGGAGCTGTTTTTT. Protein product: CASSPPTTGGLTGELFF.